This T cell receptor beta chain emerged from a study of cytomegalovirus exposure and HLA in healthy donors. Study-level background: Early released data had tens of millions of unique TCRs, all coming from HLA-typed donors. Findings of the study overall: Most CMV-associated TCR beta chains were later found to appear HLA-restricted. Donors were assumed by presence/absence analyses to have roughly uniform sequencing depth.

Comment on this clone: Its antigen remains unknown. The junction does not match germline at one end; this may be a read error.

Primers for the PCR totalled 60 Vbeta and 13 Jbeta. The data were produced by immunoSEQ multiplex PCR, yet TCRdb's version contains in-frame clones alone and is incomplete. The sample lists about 140,000 clones; roughly 65% were seen once. The sample taken for sequencing was PBMCs. The clonotype was recovered from a woman aged 25 to 39 in good health and CMV-seronegative.

The CDR3 here is CASSYGTGGYNEQFF. The DNA for the CDR3 is TGTGCCAGTAGTTACGGGACAGGGGGTTACAATGAGCAGTTCTTC. The V and J genes are TRBV6-5 and TRBJ2-1, with 11 bases fitting TRBD1. Germline V CDR1 and CDR2: MNHEY, SVGAGI. The CDR3 consists of 15 residues.